The 4 T cell receptor beta chains reported below all come from one sample, sequenced in a study of blood T cell repertoires in COVID-19. The data were produced by immunoSEQ multiplex PCR, yet TCRdb's version contains in-frame clones alone and is incomplete. The profile shows 450,000 to 500,000 clones, around 90% of them singletons. Sample: PBMCs or T cells enriched from blood (not recorded which). The receptors originated from a woman in her late teens or twenties who had recovered from COVID-19.

The V gene is TRBV5-1, the J gene TRBJ1-2; 7 bases are a match to TRBD1. Trimming took 3 bases from V and 0 from J; bases not matched to a gene: 14. Germline-derived CDR1 and CDR2 are SGHRS and YFSETQ. The CDR3 runs to 18 residues. The CDR3, as DNA: TGCGCCAGCAGCTCAAGAACAGGGGACTCACTAACTAACTATGGCTACACCTTC. It codes for CASSSRTGDSLTNYGYTF.

The CDR3, as DNA: TGTGCCAGCAGCCCGGGACACCGTGGGGTTAATGAAAAACTGTTTTTT. Translation gives CASSPGHRGVNEKLFF. The chain has TRBV13 and TRBJ1-4, with a weak D call TRBD1 (6 bases). V gave up 5 bases and J gave up 4 bases, with 17 bases separating them. The CDR3 runs to 16 residues. CDR1 PRHDT and CDR2 FYEKMQ come from the germline V gene (reference sequence). The variable domain in full, completed from reference TRBV13 and TRBJ1-4, reads AAGVIQSPRHLIKEKRETATLKCYPIPRHDTVYWYQQGPGQDPQFLISFYEKMQSDKGSIPDRFSAQQFSDYHSELNMSSLELGDSALYFCASSPGHRGVNEKLFFGSGTQLSVL.

This chain connects TRBV19 to TRBJ1-6, with TRBD1 as a possible D gene (6 bases). This CDR3 region has 15 residues. Trimming cost V 0 bases and J 9 bases, with 12 bases left between them. CDR1 is LNHDA and CDR2 is SQIVND in the germline V gene (reference sequence). CDR3 sequence (DNA): TGTGCCAGTAGTATAGAGGGGGCGCGGAGTTCACCCCTCCACTTT. Protein product: CASSIEGARSSPLHF.

J is TRBJ2-2 and V is TRBV2; TRBD1 agrees at 7 bases. The CDR3 runs to 16 residues. Germline V lookup: CDR1 SNHLY, CDR2 FYNNEI. The junction had 10 bases not matched to a gene; V was cut back by 7 bases and J by 2 bases. CDR3 nucleotide sequence: TGTGCCAGCATGAATCCGGGACAGCTCAACACCGGGGAGCTGTTTTTT. Translated: CASMNPGQLNTGELFF. The whole variable domain, filled in from reference TRBV2 and TRBJ2-2, reads EPEVTQTPSHQVTQMGQEVILRCVPISNHLYFYWYRQILGQKVEFLVSFYNNEISEKSEIFDDQFSVERPDGSNFTLKIRSTKLEDSAMYFCASMNPGQLNTGELFFGEGSRLTVL.